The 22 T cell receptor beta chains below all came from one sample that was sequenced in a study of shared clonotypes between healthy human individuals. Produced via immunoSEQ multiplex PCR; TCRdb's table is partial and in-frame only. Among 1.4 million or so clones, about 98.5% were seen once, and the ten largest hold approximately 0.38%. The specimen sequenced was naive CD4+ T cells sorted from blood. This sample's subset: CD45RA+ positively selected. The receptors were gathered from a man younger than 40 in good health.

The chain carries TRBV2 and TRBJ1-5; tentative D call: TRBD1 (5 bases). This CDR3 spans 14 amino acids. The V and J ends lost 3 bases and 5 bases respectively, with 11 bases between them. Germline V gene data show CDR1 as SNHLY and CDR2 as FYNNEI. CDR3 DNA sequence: TGTGCCAGCAGTGATGGGGGTAGGGATCAGCCCCAGCATTTT. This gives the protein CASSDGGRDQPQHF.

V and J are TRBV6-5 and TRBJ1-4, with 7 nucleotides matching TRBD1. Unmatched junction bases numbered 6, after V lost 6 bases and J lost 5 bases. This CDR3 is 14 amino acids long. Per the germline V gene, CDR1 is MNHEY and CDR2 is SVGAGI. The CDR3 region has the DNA TGTGCCAGCAGACGGGGACAGCGCAATGAAAAACTGTTTTTT. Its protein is CASRRGQRNEKLFF.

Here the CDR3 reads CASSQEWQGTDHGYTF. CDR3 sequence (DNA): TGTGCCAGCAGCCAAGAGTGGCAGGGAACAGACCATGGCTACACCTTC. The chain recombines TRBV4-2 with TRBJ1-2, with D perhaps TRBD1 (5 bases). The V end lost 0 bases, the J end lost 6 bases, and 17 bases lay between the germline ends. Germline V gene lookup returns CDR1 LGHNA and CDR2 YNFKEQ. The CDR3 sequence is 16 residues long.

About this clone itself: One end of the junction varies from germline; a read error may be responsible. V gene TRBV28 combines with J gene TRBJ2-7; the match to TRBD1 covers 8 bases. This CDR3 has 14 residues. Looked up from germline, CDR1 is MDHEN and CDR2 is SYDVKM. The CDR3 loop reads CASSGGTGFTERYF. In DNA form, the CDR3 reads TGTGCCAGCTCAGGTGGGACAGGTTTCACCGAGCGGTACTTC.

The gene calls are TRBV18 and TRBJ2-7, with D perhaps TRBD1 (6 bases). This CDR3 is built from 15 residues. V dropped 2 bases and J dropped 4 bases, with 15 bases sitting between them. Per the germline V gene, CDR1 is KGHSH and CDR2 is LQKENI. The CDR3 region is CASSPEAQGAYEQYF. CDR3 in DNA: TGTGCCAGCTCACCAGAAGCACAGGGCGCGTACGAGCAGTACTTC.

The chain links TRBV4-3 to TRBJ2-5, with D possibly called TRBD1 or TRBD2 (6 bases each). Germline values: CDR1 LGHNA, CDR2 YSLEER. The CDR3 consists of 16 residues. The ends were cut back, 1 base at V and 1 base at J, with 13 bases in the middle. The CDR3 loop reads CASSQGTRGAQETQYF. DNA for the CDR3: TGCGCCAGCAGCCAAGGTACGAGGGGGGCCCAAGAGACCCAGTACTTC.

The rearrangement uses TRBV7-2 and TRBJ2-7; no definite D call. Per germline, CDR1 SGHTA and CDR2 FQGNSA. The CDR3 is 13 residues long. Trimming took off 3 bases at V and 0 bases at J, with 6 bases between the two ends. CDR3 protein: CASSFLPSYEQYF. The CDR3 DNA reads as TGTGCCAGCAGCTTCCTTCCCTCCTACGAGCAGTACTTC. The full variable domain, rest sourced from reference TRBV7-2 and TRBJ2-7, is GAGVSQSPSNKVTEKGKDVELRCDPISGHTALYWYRQSLGQGLEFLIYFQGNSAPDKSGLPSDRFSAERTGGSVSTLTIQRTQQEDSAVYLCASSFLPSYEQYFGPGTRLTVT.

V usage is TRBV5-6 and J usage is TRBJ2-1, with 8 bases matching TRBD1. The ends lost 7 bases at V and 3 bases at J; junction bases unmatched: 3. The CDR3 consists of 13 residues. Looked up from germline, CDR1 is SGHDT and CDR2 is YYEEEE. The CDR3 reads CASRTGSYNEQFF. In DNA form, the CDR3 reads TGTGCCAGCCGGACAGGGAGCTACAATGAGCAGTTCTTC.

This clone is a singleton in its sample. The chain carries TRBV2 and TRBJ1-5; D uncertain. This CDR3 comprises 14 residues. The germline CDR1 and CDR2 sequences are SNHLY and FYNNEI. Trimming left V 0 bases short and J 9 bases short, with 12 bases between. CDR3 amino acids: CASSEAEVFRPQHF. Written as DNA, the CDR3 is TGTGCCAGCAGTGAAGCGGAGGTTTTTCGGCCCCAGCATTTT.

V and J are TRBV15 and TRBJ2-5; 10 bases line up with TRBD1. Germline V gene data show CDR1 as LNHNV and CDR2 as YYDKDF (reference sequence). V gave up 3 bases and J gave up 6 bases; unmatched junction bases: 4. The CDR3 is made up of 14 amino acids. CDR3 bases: TGTGCCACCAGCAGGGGGGACAGGGGACAGACCCAGTACTTC. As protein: CATSRGDRGQTQYF.

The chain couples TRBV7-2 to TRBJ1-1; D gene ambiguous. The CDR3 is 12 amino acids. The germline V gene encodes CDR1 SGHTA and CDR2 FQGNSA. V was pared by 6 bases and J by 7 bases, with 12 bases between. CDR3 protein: CASSPYRVEAFF. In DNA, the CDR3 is TGTGCCAGCAGTCCGTATAGGGTTGAAGCTTTCTTT.

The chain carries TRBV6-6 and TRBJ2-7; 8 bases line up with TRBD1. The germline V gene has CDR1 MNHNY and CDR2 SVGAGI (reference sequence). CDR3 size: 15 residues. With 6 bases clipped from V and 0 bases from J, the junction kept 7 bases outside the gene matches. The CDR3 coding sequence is TGTGCCAGCAGCTCAGGACAGGGCTTCTCCTACGAGCAGTACTTC. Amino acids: CASSSGQGFSYEQYF.

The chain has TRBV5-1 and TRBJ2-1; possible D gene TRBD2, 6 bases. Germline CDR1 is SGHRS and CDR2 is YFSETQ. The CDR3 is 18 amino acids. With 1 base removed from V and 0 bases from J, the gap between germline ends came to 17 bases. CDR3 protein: CASSLRFPGAGSYNEQFF. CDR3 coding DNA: TGCGCCAGCAGCTTGCGCTTTCCGGGAGCCGGCTCCTACAATGAGCAGTTCTTC.

In nucleotides, the CDR3 is TGTGCCAGCAGCTTAGGGCTGGGAGACGAGCAGTACTTC. Its translation is CASSLGLGDEQYF. The chain uses TRBV7-2 and TRBJ2-7; D might be TRBD2 (5 bases). Looked up from germline, CDR1 is SGHTA and CDR2 is FQGNSA. The CDR3 runs to 13 residues. The V end was cut by 1 base, the J end by 5 bases, with 9 bases between.

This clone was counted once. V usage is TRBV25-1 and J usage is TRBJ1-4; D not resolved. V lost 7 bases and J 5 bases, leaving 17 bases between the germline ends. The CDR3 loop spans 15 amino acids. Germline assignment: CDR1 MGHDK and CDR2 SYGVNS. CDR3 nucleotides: TGTGCCAGCAACGGGTTCCAAGAACTCAATGAAAAACTGTTTTTT. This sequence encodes CASNGFQELNEKLFF.

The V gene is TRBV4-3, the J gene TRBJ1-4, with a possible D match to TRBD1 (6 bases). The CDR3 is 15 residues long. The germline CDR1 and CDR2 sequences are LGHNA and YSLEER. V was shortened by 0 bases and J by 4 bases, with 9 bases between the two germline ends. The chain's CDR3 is CASSQDPQGNEKLFF. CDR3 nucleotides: TGCGCCAGCAGCCAAGATCCACAGGGTAATGAAAAACTGTTTTTT.

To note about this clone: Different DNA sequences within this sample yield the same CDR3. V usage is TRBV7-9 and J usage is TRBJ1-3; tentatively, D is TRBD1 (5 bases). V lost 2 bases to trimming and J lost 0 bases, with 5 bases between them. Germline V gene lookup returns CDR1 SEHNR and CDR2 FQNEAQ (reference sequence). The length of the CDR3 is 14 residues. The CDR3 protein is CASSLQGSGNTIYF. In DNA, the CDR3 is TGTGCCAGCAGCTTACAGGGCTCTGGAAACACCATATATTTT.

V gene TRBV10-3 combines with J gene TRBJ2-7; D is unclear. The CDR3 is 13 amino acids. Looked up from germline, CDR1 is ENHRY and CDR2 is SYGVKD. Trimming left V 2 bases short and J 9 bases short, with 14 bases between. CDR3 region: CAISEPRSLRQYF. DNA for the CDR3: TGTGCCATCAGTGAGCCTAGATCGTTGAGGCAGTACTTC.

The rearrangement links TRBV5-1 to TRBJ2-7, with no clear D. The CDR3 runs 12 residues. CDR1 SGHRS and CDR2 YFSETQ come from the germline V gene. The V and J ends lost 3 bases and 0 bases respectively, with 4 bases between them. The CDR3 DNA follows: TGCGCCAGCAGCTATTACTCCTACGAGCAGTACTTC. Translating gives CASSYYSYEQYF.

The CDR3 loop reads CASSFQQGKGNTIYF. The CDR3 DNA follows: TGTGCCAGCAGCTTCCAACAGGGGAAGGGAAACACCATATATTTT. V and J are TRBV7-9 and TRBJ1-3; 7 nucleotides line up with TRBD1. Germline trimming cut 3 bases from V and 4 bases from J; bases unmatched to any gene: 6. The germline CDR1 and CDR2 sequences are SEHNR and FQNEAQ (reference sequence). The CDR3 runs to 15 residues. Supplemented by reference TRBV7-9 and TRBJ1-3, the full variable domain reads DTGVSQNPRHKITKRGQNVTFRCDPISEHNRLYWYRQTLGQGPEFLTYFQNEAQLEKSRLLSDRFSAERPKGSFSTLEIQRTEQGDSAMYLCASSFQQGKGNTIYFGEGSWLTVV.

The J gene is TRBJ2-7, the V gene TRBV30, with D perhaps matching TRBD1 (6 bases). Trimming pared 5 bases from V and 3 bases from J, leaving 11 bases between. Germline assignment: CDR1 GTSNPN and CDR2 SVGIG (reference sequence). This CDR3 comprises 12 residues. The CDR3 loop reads CAWGDNRYEQYF. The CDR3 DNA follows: TGTGCCTGGGGGGACAACCGCTACGAGCAGTACTTC.

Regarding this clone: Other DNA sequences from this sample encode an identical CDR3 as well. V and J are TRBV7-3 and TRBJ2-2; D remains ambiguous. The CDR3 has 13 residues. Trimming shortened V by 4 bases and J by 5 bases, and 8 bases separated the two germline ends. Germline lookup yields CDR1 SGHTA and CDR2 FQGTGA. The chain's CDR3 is CASSSYNTGELFF. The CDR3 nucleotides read TGTGCCAGCAGCTCCTATAATACCGGGGAGCTGTTTTTT. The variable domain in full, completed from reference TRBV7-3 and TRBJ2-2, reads GAGVSQTPSNKVTEKGKYVELRCDPISGHTALYWYRQSLGQGPEFLIYFQGTGAADDSGLPNDRFFAVRPEGSVSTLKIQRTERGDSAVYLCASSSYNTGELFFGEGSRLTVL.